Listed below are T cell receptor beta chains from one sample, sequenced in a study of Ad26.COV2.S vaccination and SARS-CoV-2 variants. Here immunoSEQ multiplex PCR was the method, and the copy in TCRdb shows in-frame clones only, minus some. The sample comprises just under 250,000 clones, roughly 90% of which are singletons, and around 10% rests with the top ten. Sequenced here: peripheral blood, sampled in a trial of Ad26.COV2.S vaccine versus placebo. Receptors were obtained from a person aged 18 to 59 who received the Ad26.COV2.S COVID-19 vaccine or a placebo. Both conserved end residues are part of each CDR3. Each record gives: J gene, V gene, clone size, D gene, CDR3 DNA, CDR3 protein. D genes are given only for firm matches. Rows may omit the clone size; those that give it use once, few, many or a size class.

TRBJ1-4 | TRBV28 | . | . | TGTGCCAGCACATTATACCGGGGAGCAACTAATGAAAAACTGTTTTTT | CASTLYRGATNEKLFF
TRBJ2-6 | TRBV9 | few | . | TGTGCCAGCAGCGTGGGCGGGGCCAACGTCCTGACTTTC | CASSVGGANVLTF
TRBJ1-6 | TRBV5-5 | . | . | TGTGCCAGCAACAATGGGCTAGGTAATTCACCCCTCCACTTT | CASNNGLGNSPLHF
TRBJ2-1 | TRBV10-2 | . | TRBD2 | TGCGCCAGCAGTGATGGCGGGGGGGCATTAGTCCGGCAGTTCTTC | CASSDGGGALVRQFF
TRBJ2-5 | TRBV23-1 | . | TRBD1 | TGCGCCAGCAGTCAAAGGGACAGGGAGCTGGAGACCCAGTACTTC | CASSQRDRELETQYF
TRBJ1-1 | TRBV10-3 | . | . | TGTGCCATCAGGGGAATGACAGGAGAAGCTGAAGCTTTCTTT | CAIRGMTGEAEAFF
TRBJ2-5 | TRBV7-2 | . | TRBD2 | TGTGCCAGCAGCTTCGGACTAGCGGGAGGGGAAGAGACCCAGTACTTC | CASSFGLAGGEETQYF
TRBJ1-6 | TRBV6-1 | . | . | TGTGCCAGCAGTGAAGTGGGGTCGAGCTCCTATAATTCACCCCTCCACTTT | CASSEVGSSSYNSPLHF
TRBJ1-1 | TRBV6-5 | . | . | TGTGCCAGCAGGGGTCCGGTCGGCGGGAACACTGAAGCTTTCTTT | CASRGPVGGNTEAFF
TRBJ2-7 | TRBV27 | . | TRBD1 | TGTGCCAGCAGTCCGGGACAGGGGAAATCCTACGAGCAGTACTTC | CASSPGQGKSYEQYF
TRBJ1-4 | TRBV9 | . | TRBD1 | TGTGCCAGCAGCGTAGCGGCAGGGGGACTTAATGAAAAACTGTTTTTT | CASSVAAGGLNEKLFF
TRBJ1-2 | TRBV28 | . | TRBD1 | TGTGCCAGCAGTTGGGACAGGGGGCGGGGTAGGAACTATGGCTACACCTTC | CASSWDRGRGRNYGYTF
TRBJ2-6 | TRBV7-2 | . | . | TGTGCCAGCAGCTTTTGGGCAGGAGGGGCCAACGTCCTGACTTTC | CASSFWAGGANVLTF
TRBJ2-7 | TRBV2 | . | TRBD1 | TGTGCCATCACGCGAGACAGGACAGGGGCCAACGAGCAGTACTTC | CAITRDRTGANEQYF
TRBJ2-1 | TRBV18 | once | TRBD1 | TGTGCCAGCTCACACTTAAACGACAGGGGAAATGAGCAGTTCTTC | CASSHLNDRGNEQFF
TRBJ2-7 | TRBV5-1 | . | TRBD2 | TGCGCCAGCAGCCTCACGACCGGGGGGAATGGCGAGCAGTACTTC | CASSLTTGGNGEQYF
TRBJ2-7 | TRBV11-1 | . | TRBD1 | TGTGCCAGCAGCCCGAGGGACAGGGAGGACTACGAGCAGTACTTC | CASSPRDREDYEQYF
TRBJ2-7 | TRBV15 | . | TRBD2 | TGTGCCACCAGCCCTAGGAGGCGGGAGGCGAGCGAGCAGTACTTC | CATSPRRREASEQYF
TRBJ2-7 | TRBV30 | . | . | TGTGCCTGGAGTGCGCTAATAACAGGGAGCGAGCAGTACTTC | CAWSALITGSEQYF
TRBJ1-1 | TRBV4-1 | . | TRBD1 | TGCGCCAGCAGCCAAGAGGTCACAGGGGACACTGAAGCTTTCTTT | CASSQEVTGDTEAFF
TRBJ2-7 | TRBV7-9 | . | TRBD1 | TGTGCCAGCAGCTTCGGGACAGGGTTGTCCGAGCAGTACTTC | CASSFGTGLSEQYF
TRBJ1-1 | TRBV24-1 | once | TRBD1 | TGTGCCACCACACAGACAGGGGCCACTGAAGCTTTCTTT | CATTQTGATEAFF
TRBJ2-5 | TRBV7-3 | . | TRBD1 | TGTGCCAGCAGCTGGACAGGGGGCTTAGAGACCCAGTACTTC | CASSWTGGLETQYF
TRBJ1-1 | TRBV9 | . | . | TGTGCCAGCAGCAAAACAGGGAACTCGAACACTGAAGCTTTCTTT | CASSKTGNSNTEAFF
TRBJ2-3 | TRBV2 | . | TRBD2 | TGTGCCAGCAGTGAGGATAGCGGGGGCACGCATACGCAGTATTTT | CASSEDSGGTHTQYF
TRBJ2-7 | TRBV9 | . | TRBD2 | TGTGCCAGCAGCGTAGCAGCGGGGGATGAGCAGTACTTC | CASSVAAGDEQYF
TRBJ2-7 | TRBV24-1 | once | TRBD1 | TGTGCCACCAGTGCTGGGACAGGCCTGGGGCTTTACTTC | CATSAGTGLGLYF
TRBJ2-2 | TRBV7-3 | . | . | TGTGCCAGCAGCTTCCCAACCGGGGAGCTGTTTTTT | CASSFPTGELFF
TRBJ1-1 | TRBV9 | once | . | TGTGCCAGCAGCGTAGGGACGCTAGGGGAAACTGAAGCTTTCTTT | CASSVGTLGETEAFF
TRBJ1-5 | TRBV4-1 | . | . | TGCGCCAGCAGCCAAGGTGATGGGGGCTTTTTTCAGCCCCAGCATTTT | CASSQGDGGFFQPQHF
TRBJ2-3 | TRBV28 | . | TRBD2 | TGTGCCAGCAGCCTTGGGTATCCGGGACTAGCGGGGAGAACTAGCACAGATACGCAGTATTTT | CASSLGYPGLAGRTSTDTQYF
TRBJ1-1 | TRBV9 | . | . | TGTGCCAGCAGCGTGGGACTTTCGAACACTGAAGCTTTCTTT | CASSVGLSNTEAFF
TRBJ1-1 | TRBV9 | . | TRBD1 | TGTGCCAGCAGCCGCTATAGGACAGGGGGCGGCAGGGACACTGAAGCTTTCTTT | CASSRYRTGGGRDTEAFF